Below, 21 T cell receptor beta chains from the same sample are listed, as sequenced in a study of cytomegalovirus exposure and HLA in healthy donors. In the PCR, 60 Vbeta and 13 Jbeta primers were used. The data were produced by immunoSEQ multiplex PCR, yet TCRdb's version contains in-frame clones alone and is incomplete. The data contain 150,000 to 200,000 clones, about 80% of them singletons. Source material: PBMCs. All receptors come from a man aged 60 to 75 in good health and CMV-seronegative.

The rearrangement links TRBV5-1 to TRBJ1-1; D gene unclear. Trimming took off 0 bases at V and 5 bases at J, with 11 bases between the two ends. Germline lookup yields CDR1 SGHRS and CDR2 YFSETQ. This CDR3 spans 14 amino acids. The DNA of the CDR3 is TGCGCCAGCAGCTTGGTAGGAGGGAGTACTGAAGCTTTCTTT. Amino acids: CASSLVGGSTEAFF.

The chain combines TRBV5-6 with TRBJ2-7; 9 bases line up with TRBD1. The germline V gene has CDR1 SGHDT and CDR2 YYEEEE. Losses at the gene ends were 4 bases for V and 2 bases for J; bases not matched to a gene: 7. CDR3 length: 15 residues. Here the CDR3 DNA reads TGTGCCAGCAGCCTACCGGGACAGGGCACCTACGAGCAGTACTTC. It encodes CASSLPGQGTYEQYF. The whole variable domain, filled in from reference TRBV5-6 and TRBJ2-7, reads DAGVTQSPTHLIKTRGQQVTLRCSPKSGHDTVSWYQQALGQGPQFIFQYYEEEERQRGNFPDRFSGHQFPNYSSELNVNALLLGDSALYLCASSLPGQGTYEQYFGPGTRLTVT.

Written as DNA, the CDR3 is TGTGCCAGCAGCTTACTCCCGGAGAAGACCCAGTACTTC. Translating it yields CASSLLPEKTQYF. V gene TRBV7-3 combines with J gene TRBJ2-5; D not certain. V shed 2 bases and J shed 6 bases, with 10 bases lying between them. This CDR3 contains 13 residues. Germline V gene lookup returns CDR1 SGHTA and CDR2 FQGTGA.

The CDR3 loop reads CASSSPTGWGNTEAFF. In DNA form, the CDR3 reads TGTGCCAGCAGCTCCCCGACAGGGTGGGGGAACACTGAAGCTTTCTTT. The rearrangement joins TRBV5-4 to TRBJ1-1; 7 bases match TRBD1. V shed 3 bases and J 1 base; nucleotides not matched to a gene: 9. Germline loops: CDR1 SGHNT, CDR2 YYREEE (reference sequence). The CDR3 covers 16 residues.

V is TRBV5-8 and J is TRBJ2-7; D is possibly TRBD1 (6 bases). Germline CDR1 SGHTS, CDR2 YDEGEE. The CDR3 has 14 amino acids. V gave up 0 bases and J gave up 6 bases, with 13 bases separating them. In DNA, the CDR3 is TGTGCCAGCAGCTTGGACAGGGAATTCTCCGAGCAGTACTTC. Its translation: CASSLDREFSEQYF.

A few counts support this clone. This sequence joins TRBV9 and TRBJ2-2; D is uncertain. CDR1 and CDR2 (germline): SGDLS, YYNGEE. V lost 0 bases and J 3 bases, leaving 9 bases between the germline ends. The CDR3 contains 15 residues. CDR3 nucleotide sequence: TGTGCCAGCAGCGTAGAGGATAGCTACACCGGGGAGCTGTTTTTT. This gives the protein CASSVEDSYTGELFF.

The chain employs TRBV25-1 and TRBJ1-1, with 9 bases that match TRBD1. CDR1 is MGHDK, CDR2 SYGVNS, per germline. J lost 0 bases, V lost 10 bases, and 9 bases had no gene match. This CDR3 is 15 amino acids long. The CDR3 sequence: CANQQGAGMNTEAFF. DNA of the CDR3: TGTGCCAACCAACAGGGGGCTGGGATGAACACTGAAGCTTTCTTT.

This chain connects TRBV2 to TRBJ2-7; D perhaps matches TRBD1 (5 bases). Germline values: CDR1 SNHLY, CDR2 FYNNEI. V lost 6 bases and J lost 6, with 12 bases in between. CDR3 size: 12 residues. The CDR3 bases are TGTGCCAGCAGACTCCAGGGTTCCGAGCAGTACTTC. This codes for CASRLQGSEQYF. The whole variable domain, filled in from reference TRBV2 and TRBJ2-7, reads EPEVTQTPSHQVTQMGQEVILRCVPISNHLYFYWYRQILGQKVEFLVSFYNNEISEKSEIFDDQFSVERPDGSNFTLKIRSTKLEDSAMYFCASRLQGSEQYFGPGTRLTVT.

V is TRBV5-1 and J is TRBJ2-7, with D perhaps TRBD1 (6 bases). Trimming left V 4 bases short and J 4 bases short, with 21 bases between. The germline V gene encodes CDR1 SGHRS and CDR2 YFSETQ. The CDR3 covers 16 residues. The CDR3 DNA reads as TGCGCCAGCAGCCTGACGGCAGGGGTCACCGCGTACGAGCAGTACTTC. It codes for CASSLTAGVTAYEQYF.

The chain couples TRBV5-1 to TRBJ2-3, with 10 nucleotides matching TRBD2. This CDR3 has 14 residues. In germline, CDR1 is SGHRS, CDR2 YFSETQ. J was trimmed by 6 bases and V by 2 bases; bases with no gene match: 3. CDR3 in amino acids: CASSLSGGGDTQYF. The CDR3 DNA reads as TGCGCCAGCAGCTTAAGCGGGGGGGGCGATACGCAGTATTTT.

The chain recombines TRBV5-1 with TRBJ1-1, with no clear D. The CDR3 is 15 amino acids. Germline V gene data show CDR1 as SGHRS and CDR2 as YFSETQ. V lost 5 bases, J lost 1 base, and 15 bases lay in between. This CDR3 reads CASRGGVGENTEAFF. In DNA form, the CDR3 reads TGCGCCAGCAGGGGAGGTGTGGGCGAGAACACTGAAGCTTTCTTT.

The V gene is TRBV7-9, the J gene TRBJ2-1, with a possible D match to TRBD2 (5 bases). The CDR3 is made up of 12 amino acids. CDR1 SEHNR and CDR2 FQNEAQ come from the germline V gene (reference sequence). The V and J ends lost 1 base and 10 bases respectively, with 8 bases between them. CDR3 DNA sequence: TGTGCCAGCAGCTTAGGGACGGGGGAGCAGTTCTTC. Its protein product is CASSLGTGEQFF.

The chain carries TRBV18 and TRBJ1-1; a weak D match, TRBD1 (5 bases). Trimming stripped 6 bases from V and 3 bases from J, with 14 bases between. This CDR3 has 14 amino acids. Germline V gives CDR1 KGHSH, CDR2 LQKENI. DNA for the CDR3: TGTGCCAGCTCCATGGAGGGGCAGTACACTGAAGCTTTCTTT. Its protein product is CASSMEGQYTEAFF.

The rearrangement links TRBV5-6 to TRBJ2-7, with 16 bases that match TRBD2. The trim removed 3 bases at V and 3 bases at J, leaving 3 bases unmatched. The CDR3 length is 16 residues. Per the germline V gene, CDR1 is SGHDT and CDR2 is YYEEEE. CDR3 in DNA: TGTGCCAGCAGCTCGGGACTAGCGGGAGGGGTCTACGAGCAGTACTTC. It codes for CASSSGLAGGVYEQYF.

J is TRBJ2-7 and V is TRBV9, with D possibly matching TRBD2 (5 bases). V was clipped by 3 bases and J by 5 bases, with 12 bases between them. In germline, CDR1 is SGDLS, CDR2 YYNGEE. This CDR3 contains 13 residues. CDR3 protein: CASSAGGEDEQYF. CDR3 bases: TGTGCCAGCAGCGCAGGAGGAGAGGACGAGCAGTACTTC.

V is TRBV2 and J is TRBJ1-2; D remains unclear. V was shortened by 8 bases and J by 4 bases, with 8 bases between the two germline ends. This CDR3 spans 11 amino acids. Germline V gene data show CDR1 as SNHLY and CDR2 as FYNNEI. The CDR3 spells CASYGIYGYTF. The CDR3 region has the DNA TGTGCCAGCTACGGTATCTATGGCTACACCTTC.

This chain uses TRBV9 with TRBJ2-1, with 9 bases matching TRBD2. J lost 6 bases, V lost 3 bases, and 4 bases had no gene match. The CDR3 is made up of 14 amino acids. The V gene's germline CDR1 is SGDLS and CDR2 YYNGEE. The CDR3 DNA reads TGTGCCAGCAGCGCGCAGCGGGAGGCCAATGAGCAGTTCTTC. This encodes CASSAQREANEQFF.

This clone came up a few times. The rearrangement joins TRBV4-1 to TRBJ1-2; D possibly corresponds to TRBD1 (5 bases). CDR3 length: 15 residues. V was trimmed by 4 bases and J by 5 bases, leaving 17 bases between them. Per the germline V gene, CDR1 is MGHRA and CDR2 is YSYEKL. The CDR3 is CASSPRPDRGYGYTF. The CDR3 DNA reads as TGCGCCAGCAGCCCCCGGCCCGACCGGGGGTATGGCTACACCTTC.

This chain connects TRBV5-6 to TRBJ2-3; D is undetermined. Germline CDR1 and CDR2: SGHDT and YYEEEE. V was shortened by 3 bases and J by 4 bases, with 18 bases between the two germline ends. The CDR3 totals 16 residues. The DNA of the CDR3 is TGTGCCAGCAGCTCCTTCGGGTTGCTCTTATCAGATACGCAGTATTTT. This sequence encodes CASSSFGLLLSDTQYF.

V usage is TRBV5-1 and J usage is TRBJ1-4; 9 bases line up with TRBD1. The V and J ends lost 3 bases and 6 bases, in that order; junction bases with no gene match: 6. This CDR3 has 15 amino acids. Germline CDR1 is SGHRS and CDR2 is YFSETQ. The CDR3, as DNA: TGCGCCAGCAGCTCCTTGACAGGGGGTGATGAAAAACTGTTTTTT. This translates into CASSSLTGGDEKLFF.

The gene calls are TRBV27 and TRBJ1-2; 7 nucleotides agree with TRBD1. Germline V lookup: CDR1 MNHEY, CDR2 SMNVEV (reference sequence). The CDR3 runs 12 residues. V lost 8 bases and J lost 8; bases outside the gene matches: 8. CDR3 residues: CASGRTGWGYTF. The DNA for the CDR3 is TGTGCCAGCGGAAGGACAGGTTGGGGCTACACCTTC.